The source of this T cell receptor (beta chain) is a study of blood T cells in healthy people across ages. It was with a sample-barcoded 5' primer and a J-beta primer mix that a second PCR of about 6 to 12 cycles was run. TCRdb re-called the 5' RACE reads through MiXCR, storing one row per CDR3 protein. Among hundreds of thousands of distinct CDR3 sequences listed, over 40% were seen once. Turning to this clonotype: One base away lies a much larger clone, so this may be a sequencing read error.

The sequence was obtained from a man at least 80 years old in good health. Sequenced sample: blood.

CDR3 sequence (DNA): TGTGCCGGCAGTTTGGGGGGCCGTAATCAGCCCCAGCATTTT. Translating it yields CAGSLGGRNQPQHF. The chain is built from TRBV12-3 or TRBV12-4 and TRBJ1-5; possibly TRBD1 for D (6 bases). The CDR3 has 14 amino acids.